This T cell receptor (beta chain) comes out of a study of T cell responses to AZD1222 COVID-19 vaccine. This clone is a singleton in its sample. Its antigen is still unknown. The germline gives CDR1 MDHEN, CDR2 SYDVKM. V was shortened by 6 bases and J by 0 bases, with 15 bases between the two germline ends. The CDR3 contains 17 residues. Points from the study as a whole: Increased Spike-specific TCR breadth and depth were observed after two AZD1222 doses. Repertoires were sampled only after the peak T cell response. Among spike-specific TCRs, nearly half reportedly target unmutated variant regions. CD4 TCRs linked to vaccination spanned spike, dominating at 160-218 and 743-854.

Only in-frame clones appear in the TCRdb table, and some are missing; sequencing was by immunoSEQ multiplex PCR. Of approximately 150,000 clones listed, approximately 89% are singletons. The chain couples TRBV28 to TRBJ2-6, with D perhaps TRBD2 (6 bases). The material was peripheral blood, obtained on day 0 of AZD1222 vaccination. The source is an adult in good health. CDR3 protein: CASSQSGTFSGANVLTF. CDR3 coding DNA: TGTGCCAGCAGCCAATCCGGGACTTTCTCTGGGGCCAACGTCCTGACTTTC.